A selection of T cell receptor beta chains follows, all from one sample in a study of Ad26.COV2.S vaccination and SARS-CoV-2 variants. Profiled with immunoSEQ multiplex PCR; TCRdb holds only in-frame clones, not every one. This table has about 350,000 clones, 88% appearing once. Source: peripheral blood, taken in a trial of Ad26.COV2.S vaccine versus placebo. The origin of the receptors is a person between 18 and 65 years old who received the Ad26.COV2.S COVID-19 vaccine or a placebo. Both conserved end residues are part of each CDR3. The D gene is left open where the match is weak. Size values are once, few and many counts, or a class for expanded clones, and some rows have none.

>.|TRBJ2-5|TRBV30|.
TGTGCCTGGAGTGTTGAGACCCAGTACTTC
CAWSVETQYF
>TRBD2|TRBJ2-1|TRBV27|.
TGTGCCAGCAGTTTATCGAGCGGGAGCTTCCACAATGAGCAGTTCTTC
CASSLSSGSFHNEQFF
>.|TRBJ2-2|TRBV2|few
TGTGCCAGCAGGTACACGGCCGGGGAGCTGTTTTTT
CASRYTAGELFF
>.|TRBJ1-5|TRBV29-1|.
TGCAGCGGGGGGGAGGGCCTCAATCAGCCCCAGCATTTT
CSGGEGLNQPQHF
>.|TRBJ1-6|TRBV27|.
TGTGCCAGCAGTTTTGACGGGACAAATTCACCCCTCCACTTT
CASSFDGTNSPLHF
>.|TRBJ2-7|TRBV4-2|few
TGTGCCAGCAGCCCGAGAGTGGGAGCTGGCGGTACGATGTACTTC
CASSPRVGAGGTMYF
>.|TRBJ1-4|TRBV3-1/TRBV3-2|.
TGTGCCAGCAGCCTACATAGGGGTAGTGAAAAACTGTTTTTT
CASSLHRGSEKLFF
>.|TRBJ2-7|TRBV19|.
TGTGCCAGTAGTGAGGGGGTTTCCTACGAGCAGTACTTC
CASSEGVSYEQYF
>.|TRBJ1-4|TRBV5-4|.
TGTGCCAGCAAACTCGACAGTGGGGAAAAACTGTTTTTT
CASKLDSGEKLFF
>.|TRBJ1-4|TRBV11-2|once
TGTGCCAGCAGCTTAGGGCGCGCAGGGACTAATGAAAAACTGTTTTTT
CASSLGRAGTNEKLFF
>.|TRBJ2-5|TRBV6-1|.
TGTGCCAGCAGTGAAACGCAGTTACCTCTCCAGACCCAGTACTTC
CASSETQLPLQTQYF
>TRBD2|TRBJ2-5|TRBV6-1|.
TGTGCCAGCAGTGAAACTAGCGGGGGGGGAGAGACCCAGTACTTC
CASSETSGGGETQYF
>.|TRBJ2-1|TRBV6-5|.
TGTGCCAGCAGCGTAGGGTTGAATGAGCAGTTCTTC
CASSVGLNEQFF
>.|TRBJ2-7|TRBV7-3|few
TGTGCCAGCAGCTTGGGACGGACCGACTACGAGCAGTACTTC
CASSLGRTDYEQYF
>.|TRBJ1-6|TRBV6-4|.
TGTGCCAGCAGGGCCGGGGAGGGATCACCCCTCCACTTT
CASRAGEGSPLHF
>.|TRBJ1-5|TRBV10-3|.
TGTGCCATTAAACAGGGAAGCAATCAGCCCCAGCATTTT
CAIKQGSNQPQHF
>TRBD1|TRBJ1-2|TRBV7-6|once
TGTGCCAGCAGCTTATTAGGGACAGGGCCGATCAACTATGGCTACACCTTC
CASSLLGTGPINYGYTF
>TRBD1|TRBJ1-5|TRBV19|once
TGTGCCAGTACCACCGGGACAGGGTACAATCAGCCCCAGCATTTT
CASTTGTGYNQPQHF
>.|TRBJ2-3|TRBV7-2|.
TGTGCCAGCAGCCTGTACAGGGCCACAGATACGCAGTATTTT
CASSLYRATDTQYF
>.|TRBJ2-5|TRBV5-1|.
TGCGCCAGCAGCTTGGGCGGGACGGTGCAAGAGACCCAGTACTTC
CASSLGGTVQETQYF
>TRBD1|TRBJ2-7|TRBV3-1/TRBV3-2|.
TGTGCCAGCAGCCAGAGGACAGGGCCCTACGAGCAGTACTTC
CASSQRTGPYEQYF
>.|TRBJ1-2|TRBV28|once
TGTGCCAGCAGTTTACCTAGGGTTGGATATGGCTACACCTTC
CASSLPRVGYGYTF
>TRBD2|TRBJ2-1|TRBV15|.
TGTGCCACCAGTGGGCTAGCGGGAGGGGGCGGTGAGCAGTTCTTC
CATSGLAGGGGEQFF
>.|TRBJ2-2|TRBV6-6|.
TGTGCCAGCAGTCCGGACCTTTTAAGCACCGGGGAGCTGTTTTTT
CASSPDLLSTGELFF
>.|TRBJ2-1|TRBV6-2/TRBV6-3|.
TGTGCCAGCAGTTACTTGCAGTACAATGAGCAGTTCTTC
CASSYLQYNEQFF
>.|TRBJ2-7|TRBV11-2|.
TGTGCCAGCAGCTTAGATCGGGTGCCGACCTACGAGCAGTACTTC
CASSLDRVPTYEQYF
>.|TRBJ1-4|TRBV19|.
TGTGCCAGTAGCGGACTTTCCGAAAAACTGTTTTTT
CASSGLSEKLFF
>.|TRBJ1-2|TRBV4-2|few
TGTGCCAGCGCACAGATTGGCGATGGCTACACCTTC
CASAQIGDGYTF
>.|TRBJ1-4|TRBV7-2|.
TGTGCCAGCAGCTTAGGGGGGGGCTCTAATGAAAAACTGTTTTTT
CASSLGGGSNEKLFF
>.|TRBJ1-1|TRBV6-5|.
TGTGCCAGCAGTTACTCAGGGACACTAAACACTGAAGCTTTCTTT
CASSYSGTLNTEAFF
>TRBD1|TRBJ1-1|TRBV4-3|.
TGCGCCAGCAGCCAATCCTTCGGACAGGCGAACACTGAAGCTTTCTTT
CASSQSFGQANTEAFF
>.|TRBJ2-1|TRBV7-3|.
TGTGCCAGCAGCTTTAGGAGGGAGACCTACAATGAGCAGTTCTTC
CASSFRRETYNEQFF
>.|TRBJ2-7|TRBV28|.
TGTGCCAGCAGGTCTAGGCACGAGCAGTACTTC
CASRSRHEQYF
>TRBD1|TRBJ1-4|TRBV5-1|.
TGCGCCAGCAGCGGGGACAGGGACCAAAAACTGTTTTTT
CASSGDRDQKLFF
>.|TRBJ2-1|TRBV11-3|.
TGTGCCAGCAGCTTAGGTCGCGGAACCTACAATGAGCAGTTCTTC
CASSLGRGTYNEQFF
>.|TRBJ2-3|TRBV6-2/TRBV6-3|.
TGTGCCAGCAGTTTACGACAGAGGAACACAGATACGCAGTATTTT
CASSLRQRNTDTQYF
>TRBD1|TRBJ2-1|TRBV7-8|once
TGTGCCAGCAGCCTACGGGACAGTACGAACTACAATGAGCAGTTCTTC
CASSLRDSTNYNEQFF
>.|TRBJ2-7|TRBV9|.
TGTGCCAGCAGCGTAGAAGGGGGGTCCTACGAGCAGTACTTC
CASSVEGGSYEQYF
>TRBD2|TRBJ2-5|TRBV4-3|.
TGCGCCAGCAGCCAAGGGACTAGCGGGGACGGAGAGACCCAGTACTTC
CASSQGTSGDGETQYF
>TRBD2|TRBJ2-7|TRBV5-4|.
TGTGCCAGCAGCCCAGGGACTAGCGGGAGTTTGTCGCAGTACTTC
CASSPGTSGSLSQYF
>.|TRBJ1-6|TRBV27|.
TGTGCCAGCAGTTTACTGACAGTAGGGGGTGGCTCACCCCTCCACTTT
CASSLLTVGGGSPLHF
>.|TRBJ1-4|TRBV18|.
TGTGCCACCCGCCCGAGATTGGATGAAAAACTGTTTTTT
CATRPRLDEKLFF
>.|TRBJ2-3|TRBV5-1|.
TGCGCCAGCAGCCATGGACTAAGCTTGCTGGGGATGGATACGCAGTATTTT
CASSHGLSLLGMDTQYF
>.|TRBJ1-6|TRBV9|.
TGTGCCAGCAGCGTCGCCCGGAATTCACCCCTCCACTTT
CASSVARNSPLHF
>TRBD2|TRBJ2-1|TRBV7-9|.
TGTGCCAGCAGCTTTCTAGCGGGGGGGCCCGATGAGCAGTTCTTC
CASSFLAGGPDEQFF
>TRBD1|TRBJ1-2|TRBV18|.
TGTGCCAGCTCACCATCCGGGACAGACTATGGCTACACCTTC
CASSPSGTDYGYTF
>TRBD2|TRBJ2-3|TRBV19|once
TGTGCCAGTAGTATGAGGGCGGGGGGGCGCGGCACAGATACGCAGTATTTT
CASSMRAGGRGTDTQYF
>.|TRBJ1-6|TRBV21-1|.
TGTGCCAGCAGCAAAAGGCCAGGACACAATTCACCCCTCCACTTT
CASSKRPGHNSPLHF
>.|TRBJ2-1|TRBV13|.
TGTGCCAGCAGCTCCCAGGGACGCGGATACAATGAGCAGTTCTTC
CASSSQGRGYNEQFF
>.|TRBJ1-1|TRBV30|once
TGTGCCTCAGCATCGAGGGGGAGCGCTTTCTTT
CASASRGSAFF
>.|TRBJ2-1|TRBV18|.
TGTGCCAGCTCACCACCGAAGGGCAGCGATGAGCAGTTCTTC
CASSPPKGSDEQFF
>.|TRBJ2-4|TRBV2|.
TGTGCCAGCAACGGGGGCGGGTACATTCAGTACTTC
CASNGGGYIQYF
>.|TRBJ1-4|TRBV10-1|.
TGCGCCAGCAGTGACGACGGGGGTGCAACTAATGAAAAACTGTTTTTT
CASSDDGGATNEKLFF
>TRBD1|TRBJ2-1|TRBV5-1|.
TGCGCCAGCAGCTTGTCGGGACAGGGGGTAGATGAGCAGTTCTTC
CASSLSGQGVDEQFF
>.|TRBJ1-1|TRBV6-5|.
TGTGCCACCTACGTTCGGGAGCTGAACACTGAAGCTTTCTTT
CATYVRELNTEAFF